These 12 T cell receptor beta chains originate from one sample sequenced in a study of cytomegalovirus exposure and HLA in healthy donors. The PCR contained 60 Vbeta and 13 Jbeta primers. Sequencing was performed with immunoSEQ multiplex PCR; in TCRdb, only in-frame clones are kept and a portion is missing. The table has 100,000 to 150,000 clones, roughly four fifths seen once. Sequences were obtained from PBMCs. The receptors were gathered from a boy aged 10-17 years in good health and CMV-seronegative.

The chain couples TRBV4-1 to TRBJ2-5; D unresolved. Germline CDR1 is MGHRA and CDR2 is YSYEKL. The CDR3 totals 13 residues. Trimming took 2 bases from V and 4 from J, leaving 8 bases between them. Here the CDR3 reads CASSQLVRETQYF. The DNA of the CDR3 is TGCGCCAGCAGCCAACTAGTCCGAGAGACCCAGTACTTC.

The CDR3 DNA sequence: TGTGCCTGGAGTCCAGGGGAATTCCCTGAAGCTTTCTTT. Its translation: CAWSPGEFPEAFF. The V gene is TRBV30, the J gene TRBJ1-1; possibly TRBD1 for D (6 bases). The CDR3 extends over 13 amino acids. Trimming shortened V by 2 bases and J by 6 bases, and 13 bases separated the two germline ends. CDR1 and CDR2 from the germline V gene are GTSNPN and SVGIG (reference sequence).

The V gene is TRBV15, the J gene TRBJ2-3, with D unresolved. The CDR3 loop spans 14 amino acids. Germline CDR1 reads LNHNV; CDR2 reads YYDKDF (reference sequence). Trimming stripped 8 bases from V and 2 bases from J, with 14 bases between. The CDR3 DNA reads as TGTGCCACCGCGGTAAACCCACTCACAGATACGCAGTATTTT. Translating it yields CATAVNPLTDTQYF.

The chain has TRBV2 and TRBJ2-7, with 9 bases lining up with TRBD2. Germline V CDR1 and CDR2: SNHLY, FYNNEI. CDR3 size: 15 residues. The V segment lost 4 bases and the J segment 0 bases; nucleotides outside the gene matches: 4. CDR3 in DNA: TGTGCCAGCAGTGTGCTAGCGGGGATCTCCTACGAGCAGTACTTC. It is translated as CASSVLAGISYEQYF. The complete variable domain, with remaining parts taken from reference TRBV2 and TRBJ2-7, reads EPEVTQTPSHQVTQMGQEVILRCVPISNHLYFYWYRQILGQKVEFLVSFYNNEISEKSEIFDDQFSVERPDGSNFTLKIRSTKLEDSAMYFCASSVLAGISYEQYFGPGTRLTVT.

The V gene is TRBV5-6, the J gene TRBJ2-3; 7 nucleotides agree with TRBD1. Germline values: CDR1 SGHDT, CDR2 YYEEEE. Trimming at V came to 4 bases and at J to 2 bases, leaving 7 bases not matched to a gene. The CDR3 is 15 amino acids. In DNA form, the CDR3 reads TGTGCCAGCAGCCCAGGGACAGAATTCACAGATACGCAGTATTTT. It translates to CASSPGTEFTDTQYF.

The chain uses TRBV7-9 and TRBJ2-1; D not certain. Germline V gene lookup returns CDR1 SEHNR and CDR2 FQNEAQ (reference sequence). The CDR3 covers 11 residues. V lost 4 bases and J lost 10, with 8 bases in between. Written as DNA, the CDR3 is TGTGCCAGCAGCTCTAGTAAAGAGCAGTTCTTC. Translating gives CASSSSKEQFF.

This chain joins TRBV19 and TRBJ2-1; D is unclear. Trimming took off 3 bases at V and 4 bases at J, with 7 bases between the two ends. Germline-derived CDR1 and CDR2 are LNHDA and SQIVND (reference sequence). The CDR3 has 13 amino acids. The CDR3 region has the DNA TGTGCCAGTAGTATTGAGGCTTACAATGAGCAGTTCTTC. Its protein product is CASSIEAYNEQFF.

The genes are TRBV19 and TRBJ1-2; TRBD1 might be the D (5 bases). V was pared by 10 bases and J by 5 bases, with 20 bases between. CDR1 LNHDA and CDR2 SQIVND come from the germline V gene (reference sequence). The CDR3 has 14 residues. CDR3: CATQPQGSGYGYTF. The CDR3 DNA reads TGTGCCACCCAACCGCAGGGATCTGGGTATGGCTACACCTTC.

V usage is TRBV7-6 and J usage is TRBJ2-1; 10 nucleotides line up with TRBD2. Per the germline V gene, CDR1 is SGHVS and CDR2 is FNYEAQ. V was pared by 9 bases and J by 3 bases, with 5 bases of the junction left unmatched. The CDR3 runs 14 residues. The CDR3 DNA sequence: TGTGCCAGGAAGATAGCGGGAGGCTACAATGAGCAGTTCTTC. Protein product: CARKIAGGYNEQFF.

CDR3 region: CASSEAGRVGRQFF. The CDR3 DNA reads TGTGCCAGCAGTGAAGCGGGGAGGGTTGGCCGGCAGTTCTTC. J is TRBJ2-1 and V is TRBV6-1; 7 bases are shared with TRBD2. With V trimmed by 0 bases and J by 12 bases, 8 bases remained unmatched. The CDR3 covers 14 residues. The germline V gene has CDR1 MNHNS and CDR2 SASEGT.

The V gene is TRBV12-2, the J gene TRBJ1-1; TRBD1, the table's D call, lacks a check against the DNA. TRBV12-2 is a documented pseudogene. The CDR3 length is 19 residues. Here the CDR3 DNA reads TGTGCAAGTCGCGCTCGGGGTATCGGGACAGGGGGCTGGGGCACTGAAGCTTTCTTT. Translated: CASRARGIGTGGWGTEAFF.

The CDR3, as DNA: TGCGCCAGCAGCCCTGAAGGGACTAGCGGGAACGGATACTTC. It translates to CASSPEGTSGNGYF. The chain carries TRBV5-1 and TRBJ2-7, with 13 bases identical to TRBD2. There are 14 residues in the CDR3. V dropped 4 bases and J dropped 13; count of bases not matched to a gene: 11. CDR1 is SGHRS, CDR2 YFSETQ, per germline. Filled out from reference TRBV5-1 and TRBJ2-7, the complete variable domain reads KAGVTQTPRYLIKTRGQQVTLSCSPISGHRSVSWYQQTPGQGLQFLFEYFSETQRNKGNFPGRFSGRQFSNSRSEMNVSTLELGDSALYLCASSPEGTSGNGYFGPGTRLTVT.